These 28 T cell receptor beta chains came from one sample sequenced in a study of cytomegalovirus exposure and HLA in healthy donors. Amplification used 60 Vbeta primers and 13 Jbeta primers. Data came from immunoSEQ multiplex PCR; TCRdb stores just in-frame clones and leaves some out. Here the sample spans around 93,000 clones, 82% being singletons. The sequenced sample consisted of PBMCs. Receptor source: a man aged 50 or older in good health and CMV-seronegative.

The CDR3 DNA reads as TGTGCCAGAAGCTCACACAGGGGTGGGCATACTGGAAACACCATATATTTT. Translation gives CARSSHRGGHTGNTIYF. This rearrangement joins TRBV5-3 to TRBJ1-3; 7 bases align to TRBD1. TRBV5-3 is labeled an ORF, and its function is uncertain. This CDR3 is 17 amino acids long. V lost 3 bases and J lost 2; bases outside the gene matches: 11.

The gene calls are TRBV5-1 and TRBJ2-1; 15 nucleotides line up with TRBD2. Trimming at V came to 3 bases and at J to 10 bases, leaving 11 bases not matched to a gene. CDR1 is SGHRS, CDR2 YFSETQ, per germline. The CDR3 is made up of 17 amino acids. In nucleotides, the CDR3 is TGCGCCAGCAGCTCTACCGGACTAGCGGGGGGGTCCCGGGAGCAGTTCTTC. This sequence encodes CASSSTGLAGGSREQFF.

This clone has only a few counts. The gene calls are TRBV29-1 and TRBJ2-2, with 8 bases identical to TRBD1. Germline CDR1 is SQVTM and CDR2 is ANQGSEA. J gave up 2 bases and V 4 bases, and 3 bases lay outside the gene matches. The CDR3 runs 14 residues. DNA of the CDR3: TGCAGCGTTGGGACAGGGCAAAACACCGGGGAGCTGTTTTTT. It codes for CSVGTGQNTGELFF.

This rearrangement joins TRBV9 to TRBJ2-3; 8 bases are shared with TRBD1. Losses at the gene ends were 6 bases for V and 3 bases for J; bases not matched to a gene: 3. The CDR3 is 13 amino acids. CDR1 and CDR2 (germline): SGDLS, YYNGEE. CDR3 bases: TGTGCCAGCACTAGGACAGGGACAGATACGCAGTATTTT. Protein sequence: CASTRTGTDTQYF. Full variable domain (rest looked up from reference TRBV9 and TRBJ2-3): DSGVTQTPKHLITATGQRVTLRCSPRSGDLSVYWYQQSLDQGLQFLIQYYNGEERAKGNILERFSAQQFPDLHSELNLSSLELGDSALYFCASTRTGTDTQYFGPGTRLTVL.

The chain combines TRBV5-1 with TRBJ1-1, with 7 bases that match TRBD1. The germline CDR1 and CDR2 sequences are SGHRS and YFSETQ. Germline trimming cut 3 bases from V and 3 bases from J; bases unmatched to any gene: 11. This CDR3 has 16 amino acids. CDR3 loop: CASSSDLGTVYTEAFF. The CDR3 bases are TGCGCCAGCAGCTCCGATCTTGGGACAGTCTACACTGAAGCTTTCTTT.

The rearrangement uses TRBV18 and TRBJ2-2; TRBD2 matches at 11 bases. The CDR3 sequence is 15 residues long. The V segment lost 5 bases and the J segment 5 bases; nucleotides outside the gene matches: 4. Germline lookup yields CDR1 KGHSH and CDR2 LQKENI. CDR3 in amino acids: CASSGTSGTTGELFF. As DNA, the CDR3 is TGTGCCAGCTCAGGGACTAGCGGAACTACCGGGGAGCTGTTTTTT.

V usage is TRBV6-1 and J usage is TRBJ2-7, with a weak D call TRBD1 (6 bases). CDR1 and CDR2 (germline): MNHNS, SASEGT. The germline V and J ends were trimmed by 4 bases and 0 bases, with 10 bases remaining between them. This CDR3 has 14 amino acids. The CDR3 DNA reads TGTGCCAGCAGTGCCGGGACACCCTCCTACGAGCAGTACTTC. Its translation: CASSAGTPSYEQYF.

This clone came up once. The V call is TRBV6-5, the J call TRBJ1-2; a possible D gene is TRBD1 (6 bases). Trimming removed 6 bases from V and 6 bases from J, with 20 bases in between. Germline assignment: CDR1 MNHEY and CDR2 SVGAGI. CDR3 size: 15 residues. The CDR3 loop is CASRAPGQPFNGYTF. CDR3 coding DNA: TGTGCCAGCAGAGCCCCCGGACAGCCCTTCAATGGCTACACCTTC.

The V call is TRBV2, the J call TRBJ2-6, with D perhaps TRBD1 (6 bases). This CDR3 comprises 15 residues. V was pared by 4 bases and J by 1 base, with 8 bases between. Germline assignment: CDR1 SNHLY and CDR2 FYNNEI. The CDR3 nucleotides read TGTGCCAGCAGTGTAACAGGGTCTGGGGCCAACGTCCTGACTTTC. Translated, it gives CASSVTGSGANVLTF. Variable domain in full (rest from reference TRBV2 and TRBJ2-6): EPEVTQTPSHQVTQMGQEVILRCVPISNHLYFYWYRQILGQKVEFLVSFYNNEISEKSEIFDDQFSVERPDGSNFTLKIRSTKLEDSAMYFCASSVTGSGANVLTFGAGSRLTVL.

This clone was counted only a few times. The chain links TRBV19 to TRBJ2-2, with TRBD1 matching over 11 bases. The V gene's germline CDR1 is LNHDA and CDR2 SQIVND (reference sequence). V dropped 8 bases and J dropped 3; count of bases not matched to a gene: 2. CDR3 length: 14 amino acids. Here the CDR3 DNA reads TGTGCCAGTGGGACAGGGGGGGACACCGGGGAGCTGTTTTTT. The encoded protein is CASGTGGDTGELFF.

This clone was detected only a few times. The chain combines TRBV6-5 with TRBJ1-4, with TRBD1 as a possible D gene (6 bases). Per germline, CDR1 MNHEY and CDR2 SVGAGI. The CDR3 has 14 residues. Trimming took off 5 bases at V and 10 bases at J, with 17 bases between the two ends. The CDR3 coding sequence is TGTGCCAGCAGTCCTCGGACAGTGAGGGGAAAACTGTTTTTT. It specifies CASSPRTVRGKLFF.

The gene calls are TRBV2 and TRBJ1-1; D unclear. The V gene's germline CDR1 is SNHLY and CDR2 FYNNEI. The CDR3 covers 13 residues. Trimming cost V 2 bases and J 0 bases, with 4 bases left between them. The CDR3 loop is CASSERLNTEAFF. The CDR3 DNA follows: TGTGCCAGCAGTGAACGTTTGAACACTGAAGCTTTCTTT.

The gene calls are TRBV6-1 and TRBJ2-7, with a tentative D call TRBD2 (6 bases). Trimming pared 10 bases from V and 3 bases from J, leaving 16 bases between. The germline gives CDR1 MNHNS, CDR2 SASEGT. The CDR3 extends over 13 amino acids. CDR3 bases: TGTGCCATCATCGGGACGGGGGACTACGAGCAGTACTTC. It encodes CAIIGTGDYEQYF.

V is TRBV4-3 and J is TRBJ2-2, with D perhaps matching TRBD1 (5 bases). The CDR3 extends over 14 amino acids. Trimming took 6 bases from V and 3 from J, leaving 11 bases between them. Germline CDR1 reads LGHNA; CDR2 reads YSLEER. This chain's CDR3 is CASRGHPDTGELFF. As DNA, the CDR3 is TGCGCCAGCAGGGGGCACCCGGACACCGGGGAGCTGTTTTTT.

Comment on this clone: One end of the junction fails to match germline, which may point to a read error. The chain combines TRBV7-7 with TRBJ2-1; D not certain. Germline values: CDR1 SSHAT, CDR2 FNYEAQ (reference sequence). The CDR3 is 15 amino acids. CDR3 nucleotide sequence: TGTGCTAGCAGCCCCGGAAGGAGCCGCCAGAATGAGCAGTTCTTC. Protein sequence: CASSPGRSRQNEQFF.

The rearrangement links TRBV15 to TRBJ1-1; D gene uncertain. The CDR3 contains 13 residues. The V gene lost 5 bases and the J gene lost 9 bases, with 16 bases spanning the gap. CDR1 and CDR2 (germline): LNHNV, YYDKDF (reference sequence). DNA of the CDR3: TGTGCCACCAGCCTCGAGAGGAGCTCTCAAGCTTTCTTT. It is translated as CATSLERSSQAFF.

V is TRBV19 and J is TRBJ2-3; 7 bases line up with TRBD2. Losses at the gene ends were 3 bases for V and 3 bases for J; bases not matched to a gene: 6. CDR3 length: 15 amino acids. Germline lookup yields CDR1 LNHDA and CDR2 SQIVND (reference sequence). CDR3 sequence: CASSIGGGSTDTQYF. Here the CDR3 DNA reads TGTGCCAGTAGTATTGGGGGGGGTTCGACAGATACGCAGTATTTT. Complete variable domain (other parts from reference TRBV19 and TRBJ2-3): DGGITQSPKYLFRKEGQNVTLSCEQNLNHDAMYWYRQDPGQGLRLIYYSQIVNDFQKGDIAEGYSVSREKKESFPLTVTSAQKNPTAFYLCASSIGGGSTDTQYFGPGTRLTVL.

A word on this clone: Relative to the germline gene, one junction end is altered; a read error may explain this. Other DNA sequences in the sample encode the same CDR3. The J gene is TRBJ1-1, the V gene TRBV6-1; TRBD1 matches 7 bases. The CDR3 is 14 amino acids. Germline V lookup: CDR1 MNHNS, CDR2 SASEGT. CDR3 bases: TGTGCCAGCAGTGAAGGAGGGGGCGACACTGAAGCCTTCTTT. It yields the protein CASSEGGGDTEAFF.

The V gene is TRBV20-1, the J gene TRBJ2-7; 7 nucleotides align to TRBD1. Trimming at V came to 8 bases and at J to 5 bases, leaving 6 bases not matched to a gene. The CDR3 is 11 residues long. The V gene's germline CDR1 is DFQATT and CDR2 SNEGSKA (reference sequence). CDR3 coding DNA: TGCAGTCCGAGACAGGGTGACGAGCAGTACTTC. Translating gives CSPRQGDEQYF.

This CDR3 is CASSVAHYTGELFF. The CDR3 bases are TGTGCCAGCAGCGTAGCCCACTACACCGGGGAGCTGTTTTTT. The gene calls are TRBV9 and TRBJ2-2; D remains ambiguous. The CDR3 length is 14 residues. Germline V gene sequence: CDR1 SGDLS, CDR2 YYNGEE. With 0 bases removed from V and 3 bases from J, the gap between germline ends came to 6 bases.

This clone was seen a few times. The chain links TRBV6-1 to TRBJ1-1, with D possibly being TRBD1 (5 bases). Looked up from germline, CDR1 is MNHNS and CDR2 is SASEGT. V gave up 3 bases and J gave up 1 base, with 6 bases separating them. The CDR3 spans 13 residues. The CDR3 region is CASSDTGNTEAFF. The CDR3 bases are TGTGCCAGCAGTGACACAGGGAACACTGAAGCTTTCTTT.

The chain joins TRBV29-1 to TRBJ2-1, with 11 bases that match TRBD1. The CDR3 is 14 residues long. Trimming at V came to 5 bases and at J to 7 bases, leaving 7 bases not matched to a gene. Per germline, CDR1 SQVTM and CDR2 ANQGSEA. The CDR3 is CSVRTGGRRNEQFF. Written as DNA, the CDR3 is TGCAGCGTTCGGACAGGGGGCAGGAGGAATGAGCAGTTCTTC.

The chain links TRBV5-1 to TRBJ2-6; 7 bases fit TRBD1. Germline CDR1 and CDR2: SGHRS and YFSETQ. The CDR3 has 16 amino acids. J gave up 0 bases and V 9 bases, and 9 bases lay outside the gene matches. The CDR3 DNA sequence: TGCGCCACCCATCCGGGACAGACCTCTGGGGCCAACGTCCTGACTTTC. Its translation: CATHPGQTSGANVLTF. The full variable domain, completed using reference TRBV5-1 and TRBJ2-6, is KAGVTQTPRYLIKTRGQQVTLSCSPISGHRSVSWYQQTPGQGLQFLFEYFSETQRNKGNFPGRFSGRQFSNSRSEMNVSTLELGDSALYLCATHPGQTSGANVLTFGAGSRLTVL.

J is TRBJ2-1 and V is TRBV7-9, with D perhaps matching TRBD2 (6 bases). Germline CDR1 is SEHNR and CDR2 is FQNEAQ (reference sequence). V shed 1 base and J shed 8 bases, with 24 bases lying between them. This CDR3 has 18 residues. The CDR3 nucleotides are TGTGCCAGCAGCTTAGTGGGGACGGGGGTGATGTTCCGTCATGAGCAGTTCTTC. Its translation is CASSLVGTGVMFRHEQFF.

The rearrangement links TRBV28 to TRBJ2-7, with TRBD2 as a possible D gene (6 bases). Trimming removed 7 bases at V and 4 bases at J, with 11 bases between. The CDR3 covers 12 residues. The germline gives CDR1 MDHEN, CDR2 SYDVKM. The CDR3 reads CASTRGGYEQYF. The CDR3 DNA reads as TGTGCCAGCACGAGAGGAGGGTACGAGCAGTACTTC.

J is TRBJ2-5 and V is TRBV19; 10 bases line up with TRBD1. CDR1 is LNHDA and CDR2 is SQIVND in the germline V gene (reference sequence). The CDR3 is 16 residues long. J was trimmed by 2 bases and V by 2 bases; bases with no gene match: 5. The CDR3 nucleotides read TGTGCCAGTAGTATATCCCGGACAGGGGGGCAAGAGACCCAGTACTTC. It translates to CASSISRTGGQETQYF.

The V call is TRBV28, the J call TRBJ2-7, with a weak D call TRBD1 (5 bases). V was pared by 5 bases and J by 4 bases, with 12 bases between. The germline gives CDR1 MDHEN, CDR2 SYDVKM. The CDR3 runs to 13 residues. As DNA, the CDR3 is TGTGCCAGCAGTCAGACAGTGGGATACGAGCAGTACTTC. Protein product: CASSQTVGYEQYF.

V and J are TRBV18 and TRBJ1-2; TRBD1 matches 9 bases. Germline lookup yields CDR1 KGHSH and CDR2 LQKENI. With V trimmed by 6 bases and J by 0 bases, 5 bases remained unmatched. The CDR3 contains 15 residues. The CDR3 protein is CASSRDRVSNYGYTF. The DNA for the CDR3 is TGTGCCAGCTCGCGGGACAGGGTTTCTAACTATGGCTACACCTTC. Combining the CDR3 with reference TRBV18 and TRBJ1-2 gives the whole variable domain NAGVMQNPRHLVRRRGQEARLRCSPMKGHSHVYWYRQLPEEGLKFMVYLQKENIIDESGMPKERFSAEFPKEGPSILRIQQVVRGDSAAYFCASSRDRVSNYGYTFGSGTRLTVV.